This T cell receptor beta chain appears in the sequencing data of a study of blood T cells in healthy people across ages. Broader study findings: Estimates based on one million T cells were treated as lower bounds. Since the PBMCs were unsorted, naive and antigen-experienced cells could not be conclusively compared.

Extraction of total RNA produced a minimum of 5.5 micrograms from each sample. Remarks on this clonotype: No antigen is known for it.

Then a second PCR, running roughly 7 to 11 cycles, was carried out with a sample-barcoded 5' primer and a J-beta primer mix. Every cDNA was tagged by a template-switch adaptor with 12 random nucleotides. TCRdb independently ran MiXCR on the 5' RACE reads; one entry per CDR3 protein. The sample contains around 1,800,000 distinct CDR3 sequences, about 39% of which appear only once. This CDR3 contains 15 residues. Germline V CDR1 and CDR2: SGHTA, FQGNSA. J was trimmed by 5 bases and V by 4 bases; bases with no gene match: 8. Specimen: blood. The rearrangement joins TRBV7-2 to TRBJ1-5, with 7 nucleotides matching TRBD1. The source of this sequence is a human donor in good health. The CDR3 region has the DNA TGTGCCAGCAGCTCGACAGGGTTCGGTGATCAGCCCCAGCATTTT. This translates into CASSSTGFGDQPQHF.